This is a list of T cell receptor beta chains from one sample in a study of cytomegalovirus exposure and HLA in healthy donors. Some clones are missing from TCRdb's copy, which holds only in-frame ones; the method was immunoSEQ multiplex PCR. The sample has around 120,000 clones, about 70% seen once. The sequenced sample consisted of PBMCs. The receptors here all came from a woman aged 55-69 years in good health and CMV-seropositive. CDR3s include the opening cysteine and the closing phenylalanine or tryptophan. The D gene is left open where the match is weak. Not all rows give a size; the values are once, few, many and, for expanded clones, a class.

v_call: TRBV29-1; d_call: TRBD1; clone_size: .; j_call: TRBJ2-7; cdr3_aa: CSVETDRDEQYF; cdr3_nt: TGCAGCGTTGAAACGGACAGGGACGAGCAGTACTTC
v_call: TRBV10-2; d_call: TRBD1; clone_size: .; j_call: TRBJ1-1; cdr3_aa: CASSDQGEGGTEAFF; cdr3_nt: TGCGCCAGCAGTGACCAGGGGGAAGGGGGTACTGAAGCTTTCTTT
v_call: TRBV2; d_call: TRBD2; clone_size: .; j_call: TRBJ2-1; cdr3_aa: CASRTSGGSGEQFF; cdr3_nt: TGTGCCAGCAGGACTAGCGGGGGCTCGGGGGAGCAGTTCTTC
v_call: TRBV5-8; d_call: .; clone_size: .; j_call: TRBJ2-7; cdr3_aa: CASTLGGYEQYF; cdr3_nt: TGTGCCAGCACCCTGGGGGGCTACGAGCAGTACTTC
v_call: TRBV5-1; d_call: .; clone_size: .; j_call: TRBJ2-3; cdr3_aa: CASSLGQNTDTQYF; cdr3_nt: TGCGCCAGCAGCTTGGGACAGAACACAGATACGCAGTATTTT
v_call: TRBV6-5; d_call: .; clone_size: .; j_call: TRBJ1-1; cdr3_aa: CASGLRNTEAFF; cdr3_nt: TGTGCCAGCGGTCTACGGAACACTGAAGCTTTCTTT
v_call: TRBV11-1; d_call: .; clone_size: few; j_call: TRBJ2-7; cdr3_aa: CASSTPGTPYEQYF; cdr3_nt: TGTGCCAGCAGTACTCCTGGGACACCATACGAGCAGTACTTC
v_call: TRBV9; d_call: TRBD1; clone_size: .; j_call: TRBJ1-1; cdr3_aa: CASSKGQHTEAFF; cdr3_nt: TGTGCCAGCAGCAAGGGACAGCACACTGAAGCTTTCTTT
v_call: TRBV2; d_call: TRBD1; clone_size: .; j_call: TRBJ1-1; cdr3_aa: CASGQGTEAFF; cdr3_nt: TGTGCCAGTGGACAGGGGACTGAAGCTTTCTTT
v_call: TRBV4-1; d_call: .; clone_size: .; j_call: TRBJ1-1; cdr3_aa: CASSQEGGFAEAFF; cdr3_nt: TGCGCCAGCAGCCAAGAGGGGGGATTCGCTGAAGCTTTCTTT
v_call: TRBV6-1; d_call: .; clone_size: .; j_call: TRBJ1-2; cdr3_aa: CASSGSGGARGNGYTF; cdr3_nt: TGTGCCAGCAGTGGGAGTGGGGGGGCGCGGGGCAATGGCTACACCTTC
v_call: TRBV29-1; d_call: TRBD1; clone_size: .; j_call: TRBJ1-2; cdr3_aa: CSAQGAWGYTF; cdr3_nt: TGCAGCGCCCAGGGGGCGTGGGGCTACACCTTC
v_call: TRBV9; d_call: TRBD1; clone_size: .; j_call: TRBJ1-6; cdr3_aa: CASSVQGGAYNSPLHF; cdr3_nt: TGTGCCAGCAGCGTCCAGGGGGGCGCCTATAATTCACCCCTCCACTTT
v_call: TRBV2; d_call: TRBD1; clone_size: .; j_call: TRBJ1-3; cdr3_aa: CASSAGQGANTIYF; cdr3_nt: TGTGCCAGCAGTGCAGGACAGGGGGCCAACACCATATATTTT
v_call: TRBV27; d_call: TRBD1; clone_size: once; j_call: TRBJ1-1; cdr3_aa: CASSTRTGRTEAFF; cdr3_nt: TGTGCCAGCAGTACCCGGACAGGGAGGACTGAAGCTTTCTTT
v_call: TRBV6-1; d_call: .; clone_size: .; j_call: TRBJ2-7; cdr3_aa: CATVYGRGYEQYF; cdr3_nt: TGTGCCACCGTGTACGGTCGGGGTTACGAGCAGTACTTC
v_call: TRBV5-1; d_call: .; clone_size: few; j_call: TRBJ1-2; cdr3_aa: CASSWPGSYGYTF; cdr3_nt: TGCGCCAGCAGCTGGCCTGGGAGCTATGGCTACACCTTC
v_call: TRBV4-2; d_call: .; clone_size: .; j_call: TRBJ2-1; cdr3_aa: CASSQIERRFTYNEQFF; cdr3_nt: TGTGCCAGCAGCCAAATAGAGCGGAGATTTACCTACAATGAGCAGTTCTTC
v_call: TRBV5-1; d_call: .; clone_size: once; j_call: TRBJ2-7; cdr3_aa: CASSSLGRSGGAGPEQYF; cdr3_nt: TGCGCCAGCAGCTCCCTAGGTCGCTCGGGGGGCGCAGGTCCCGAGCAGTACTTC
v_call: TRBV4-2; d_call: .; clone_size: .; j_call: TRBJ1-2; cdr3_aa: CASSQAGDTFYGYTF; cdr3_nt: TGTGCCAGCAGCCAAGCGGGAGACACTTTCTATGGCTACACCTTC
v_call: TRBV6-1; d_call: .; clone_size: .; j_call: TRBJ1-3; cdr3_aa: CASSERQAALGNTIYF; cdr3_nt: TGTGCCAGCAGTGAAAGACAGGCGGCGTTGGGAAACACCATATATTTT
v_call: TRBV7-3; d_call: .; clone_size: .; j_call: TRBJ1-2; cdr3_aa: CASSLAGGGVYGYTF; cdr3_nt: TGTGCCAGCAGCTTAGCCGGGGGAGGGGTCTATGGCTACACCTTC
v_call: TRBV6-5; d_call: TRBD1; clone_size: .; j_call: TRBJ1-1; cdr3_aa: CASSRDRGLTEAFF; cdr3_nt: TGTGCCAGCAGTCGCGACAGGGGATTGACTGAAGCTTTCTTT
v_call: TRBV28; d_call: TRBD1; clone_size: few; j_call: TRBJ1-5; cdr3_aa: CASIRDRGRQPQHF; cdr3_nt: TGTGCCAGCATCCGGGACAGGGGCAGGCAGCCCCAGCATTTT
v_call: TRBV10-3; d_call: TRBD1; clone_size: .; j_call: TRBJ1-2; cdr3_aa: CAIAGTVHGYTF; cdr3_nt: TGTGCCATCGCTGGGACAGTCCATGGCTACACCTTC
v_call: TRBV5-4; d_call: .; clone_size: .; j_call: TRBJ2-1; cdr3_aa: CASSPGLGANNEQFF; cdr3_nt: TGTGCCAGCAGCCCAGGGTTGGGGGCTAACAATGAGCAGTTCTTC
v_call: TRBV5-1; d_call: TRBD2; clone_size: .; j_call: TRBJ2-5; cdr3_aa: CASRSAGERQETQYF; cdr3_nt: TGCGCCAGCAGGTCTGCGGGGGAGCGGCAAGAGACCCAGTACTTC
v_call: TRBV29-1; d_call: .; clone_size: .; j_call: TRBJ2-5; cdr3_aa: CSASPQETQYF; cdr3_nt: TGCAGCGCGTCCCCCCAAGAGACCCAGTACTTC
v_call: TRBV6-5; d_call: .; clone_size: .; j_call: TRBJ1-1; cdr3_aa: CASSSGVTNTEAFF; cdr3_nt: TGTGCCAGCAGTTCGGGGGTAACGAACACTGAAGCTTTCTTT
v_call: TRBV25-1; d_call: TRBD1; clone_size: few; j_call: TRBJ1-5; cdr3_aa: CASSPRGQGGVGQPQHF; cdr3_nt: TGTGCCAGCAGTCCCCGCGGACAGGGAGGGGTTGGGCAGCCCCAGCATTTT
v_call: TRBV13; d_call: .; clone_size: .; j_call: TRBJ1-4; cdr3_aa: CASSPGGGREKLFF; cdr3_nt: TGTGCCAGCAGCCCTGGGGGGGGGCGAGAAAAACTGTTTTTT
v_call: TRBV11-2; d_call: .; clone_size: once; j_call: TRBJ1-2; cdr3_aa: CASSLEVAGTFYGYTF; cdr3_nt: TGTGCCAGCAGCTTAGAAGTGGCAGGAACCTTCTATGGCTACACCTTC
v_call: TRBV15; d_call: TRBD1; clone_size: .; j_call: TRBJ1-5; cdr3_aa: CATGGTVPQPQHF; cdr3_nt: TGTGCCACCGGGGGGACAGTTCCCCAGCCCCAGCATTTT
v_call: TRBV10-3; d_call: TRBD1; clone_size: .; j_call: TRBJ1-1; cdr3_aa: CASQGGMNTEAFF; cdr3_nt: TGTGCCTCACAGGGGGGGATGAACACTGAAGCTTTCTTT
v_call: TRBV5-1; d_call: .; clone_size: .; j_call: TRBJ2-1; cdr3_aa: CASSLAASEAYNEQFF; cdr3_nt: TGCGCCAGCAGCTTGGCGGCTAGCGAGGCCTACAATGAGCAGTTCTTC
v_call: TRBV19; d_call: .; clone_size: .; j_call: TRBJ1-4; cdr3_aa: CASSIGRYEKLFF; cdr3_nt: TGTGCCAGTAGTATCGGTCGTTACGAAAAACTGTTTTTT
v_call: TRBV7-2; d_call: TRBD1; clone_size: .; j_call: TRBJ1-2; cdr3_aa: CASSSATGGNYGYTF; cdr3_nt: TGTGCCAGCAGCTCAGCGACAGGGGGGAACTATGGCTACACCTTC
v_call: TRBV11-3; d_call: TRBD1; clone_size: .; j_call: TRBJ1-6; cdr3_aa: CASSHRTGGNSPLHF; cdr3_nt: TGTGCCAGCAGCCACCGGACAGGGGGCAATTCACCCCTCCACTTT
v_call: TRBV28; d_call: .; clone_size: .; j_call: TRBJ2-1; cdr3_aa: CASSLDMFGNEQFF; cdr3_nt: TGTGCCAGCAGTTTGGACATGTTTGGCAATGAGCAGTTCTTC
v_call: TRBV11-2; d_call: .; clone_size: once; j_call: TRBJ2-7; cdr3_aa: CASSLVQAYEQYF; cdr3_nt: TGTGCCAGCAGCTTGGTCCAGGCCTACGAGCAGTACTTC
v_call: TRBV12-2; d_call: .; clone_size: .; j_call: TRBJ1-5; cdr3_aa: CASRTAQSNQPQHF; cdr3_nt: TGTGCAAGTAGGACAGCCCAAAGCAATCAGCCCCAGCATTTT
v_call: TRBV7-9; d_call: TRBD1; clone_size: .; j_call: TRBJ1-3; cdr3_aa: CASTPGGYSGNTIYF; cdr3_nt: TGTGCCAGCACCCCAGGGGGGTACTCTGGAAACACCATATATTTT
v_call: TRBV6-6; d_call: .; clone_size: .; j_call: TRBJ1-2; cdr3_aa: CASSQQDNYGYTF; cdr3_nt: TGTGCCAGCAGTCAACAGGATAACTATGGCTACACCTTC
v_call: TRBV6-6; d_call: .; clone_size: .; j_call: TRBJ1-4; cdr3_aa: CASSANRDEKLFF; cdr3_nt: TGTGCCAGCAGTGCAAACAGGGACGAAAAACTGTTTTTT
v_call: TRBV27; d_call: .; clone_size: .; j_call: TRBJ1-3; cdr3_aa: CASSLLPLSSGNTIYF; cdr3_nt: TGTGCCAGCAGTCTACTCCCGCTAAGCTCTGGAAACACCATATATTTT
v_call: TRBV6-5; d_call: .; clone_size: .; j_call: TRBJ1-1; cdr3_aa: CASSRGGFRGTEAFF; cdr3_nt: TGTGCCAGCAGCCGCGGAGGCTTCAGGGGCACTGAAGCTTTCTTT
v_call: TRBV9; d_call: TRBD2; clone_size: few; j_call: TRBJ2-7; cdr3_aa: CASSVAGGGNYEQYF; cdr3_nt: TGTGCCAGCAGCGTAGCGGGGGGAGGAAACTACGAGCAGTACTTC
v_call: TRBV4-1; d_call: .; clone_size: .; j_call: TRBJ1-6; cdr3_aa: CASSLDLSSYNSPLHF; cdr3_nt: TGCGCCAGCAGCCTTGATCTTAGCTCCTATAATTCACCCCTCCACTTT
v_call: TRBV6-5; d_call: .; clone_size: .; j_call: TRBJ2-5; cdr3_aa: CASSYAMAAGGEQYF; cdr3_nt: TGTGCCAGCAGTTACGCAATGGCGGCCGGAGGGGAGCAGTACTTC
v_call: TRBV6-1; d_call: TRBD1; clone_size: .; j_call: TRBJ1-5; cdr3_aa: CASFFGTAFNQPQHF; cdr3_nt: TGTGCCTCATTTTTCGGGACAGCCTTTAATCAGCCCCAGCATTTT
v_call: TRBV6-1; d_call: .; clone_size: .; j_call: TRBJ2-7; cdr3_aa: CASARDFPYEQYF; cdr3_nt: TGTGCCAGCGCTCGGGACTTCCCCTACGAGCAGTACTTC
v_call: TRBV5-4; d_call: TRBD2; clone_size: .; j_call: TRBJ2-1; cdr3_aa: CASSLLGGGGNEQFF; cdr3_nt: TGTGCCAGCAGCTTGTTAGGCGGGGGGGGGAATGAGCAGTTCTTC
v_call: TRBV28; d_call: TRBD1; clone_size: .; j_call: TRBJ2-1; cdr3_aa: CASSLGLEGASSYNEQFF; cdr3_nt: TGTGCCAGCAGTTTAGGGCTAGAGGGGGCGAGCTCCTACAATGAGCAGTTCTTC
v_call: TRBV2; d_call: TRBD1; clone_size: .; j_call: TRBJ2-1; cdr3_aa: CASRSGTGDDNEQFF; cdr3_nt: TGTGCCAGCAGATCCGGGACAGGGGACGACAATGAGCAGTTCTTC
v_call: TRBV6-5; d_call: .; clone_size: .; j_call: TRBJ1-5; cdr3_aa: CASSLRQSNQPQHF; cdr3_nt: TGTGCCAGCAGTCTTAGACAGAGCAATCAGCCCCAGCATTTT
v_call: TRBV6-5; d_call: .; clone_size: .; j_call: TRBJ2-7; cdr3_aa: CASSSTGGSAYEQYF; cdr3_nt: TGTGCCAGCAGTTCCACGGGGGGCAGCGCCTACGAGCAGTACTTC
v_call: TRBV13; d_call: TRBD2; clone_size: .; j_call: TRBJ2-5; cdr3_aa: CASSDGTSGGRQETQYF; cdr3_nt: TGTGCCAGCAGCGACGGGACTAGCGGGGGGCGGCAAGAGACCCAGTACTTC
v_call: TRBV7-6; d_call: .; clone_size: .; j_call: TRBJ1-5; cdr3_aa: CASSLGRGQPQHF; cdr3_nt: TGTGCCAGCAGCTTGGGGAGGGGCCAGCCCCAGCATTTT